This T cell receptor (beta chain) was retrieved from a study of CD8 T cells in ankylosing spondylitis. Study observations and caveats: Ankylosing spondylitis blood seemed to carry a telltale TCR beta motif made of under 10 highly homologous variants.

V was clipped by 7 bases and J by 1 base; unmatched bases: 10. Germline CDR1 is MDHEN and CDR2 is SYDVKM. The CDR3 totals 16 residues. This clonotype was seen a handful of times. Its antigen is not known. Via MiXCR, TCRdb re-called the 5' RACE reads, giving one row per CDR3 protein. The table lists more than 650,000 distinct CDR3 sequences, about 10% of them singletons. The source of this sequence is a male donor with ankylosing spondylitis. Sequenced: blood, either unsorted or a sorted T cell fraction (not recorded which). The V and J genes are TRBV28 and TRBJ2-1; TRBD2 matches at 7 bases. This chain's CDR3 is CASTPAGTDSYNEQFF. CDR3 nucleotides: TGTGCCAGCACCCCAGCGGGGACGGATTCCTACAATGAGCAGTTCTTC.